These 17 T cell receptor beta chains originate from one sample sequenced in a study of cytomegalovirus exposure and HLA in healthy donors. Generated by immunoSEQ multiplex PCR, the TCRdb table keeps only in-frame clones and is missing some. The sample holds 150,000 to 200,000 clones, 65% to 90% seen once. Sample: PBMCs. Receptors were obtained from a woman younger than 35 in good health and CMV-seronegative.

The rearrangement uses TRBV7-2 and TRBJ1-1; D possibly corresponds to TRBD1 (6 bases). V was clipped by 3 bases and J by 0 bases, with 8 bases between them. Germline loops: CDR1 SGHTA, CDR2 FQGNSA. The CDR3 covers 14 residues. CDR3 amino acids: CASSFGQMNTEAFF. The CDR3 DNA reads as TGTGCCAGCAGCTTCGGACAGATGAACACTGAAGCTTTCTTT.

V and J are TRBV6-1 and TRBJ1-1; no reliable D call. Germline loops: CDR1 MNHNS, CDR2 SASEGT. This CDR3 spans 13 amino acids. Trimming left V 3 bases short and J 0 bases short, with 5 bases between. CDR3 amino acids: CASSETMNTEAFF. The CDR3 DNA reads TGTGCCAGCAGTGAGACTATGAACACTGAAGCTTTCTTT.

The chain recombines TRBV2 with TRBJ2-5; 8 nucleotides agree with TRBD2. The CDR3 covers 14 residues. Germline V CDR1 and CDR2: SNHLY, FYNNEI. V lost 7 bases to trimming and J lost 2 bases; unmatched junction nucleotides: 6. CDR3 nucleotides: TGTGCCAGCATGATCGGGGGGGGACAAGAGACCCAGTACTTC. As protein: CASMIGGGQETQYF.

Worth noting for this clone: Additional DNA sequences in this sample encode the identical CDR3. The chain joins TRBV6-5 to TRBJ1-2; perhaps TRBD1 as D (5 bases). There are 13 residues in the CDR3. V dropped 2 bases and J dropped 6 bases, with 10 bases sitting between them. Germline CDR1 is MNHEY and CDR2 is SVGAGI. The CDR3 DNA reads TGTGCCAGCAGTTACGGGCAGGGCAATGGCTACACCTTC. This codes for CASSYGQGNGYTF.

J is TRBJ2-3 and V is TRBV2; D not resolved. Germline V gives CDR1 SNHLY, CDR2 FYNNEI. Between the trimmed V and J ends, which lost 11 bases and 0 bases, there was a span of 21 bases. The CDR3 spans 16 residues. For the CDR3, the DNA is TGTGCCCAATTCCTACGAGGCGGTCCTAGCACAGATACGCAGTATTTT. Residues: CAQFLRGGPSTDTQYF.

The V gene is TRBV11-3, the J gene TRBJ2-1, with TRBD2 matching 13 bases. Germline loops: CDR1 SGHNT, CDR2 YENEEA. This CDR3 contains 17 residues. Trimming at V came to 5 bases and at J to 8 bases, leaving 12 bases not matched to a gene. The CDR3 coding sequence is TGTGCCAGCAGCCTCGGGACTAGCGGGGTCCCGGCCTATGAGCAGTTCTTC. Translating it yields CASSLGTSGVPAYEQFF.

This chain links TRBV19 with TRBJ1-1; D uncertain. The germline V gene has CDR1 LNHDA and CDR2 SQIVND (reference sequence). The ends were cut back, 4 bases at V and 5 bases at J, with 17 bases in the middle. CDR3 length: 15 residues. The CDR3 sequence: CASSTQEWATTEAFF. The DNA for the CDR3 is TGTGCCAGTAGTACCCAAGAGTGGGCGACGACTGAAGCTTTCTTT.

This clone was observed a single time. The rearrangement uses TRBV5-1 and TRBJ1-2, with TRBD1 identical over 8 bases. CDR3 size: 13 residues. The V gene end was trimmed by 0 bases and the J gene end by 6 bases; junction bases not matched to a gene: 1. Germline CDR1 and CDR2: SGHRS and YFSETQ. This chain's CDR3 is CASSLAGGHGYTF. DNA of the CDR3: TGCGCCAGCAGCTTGGCAGGGGGCCATGGCTACACCTTC.

This clone occurred once. This chain connects TRBV2 to TRBJ2-7, with 9 bases fitting TRBD1. V trimming: 5 bases; J trimming: 3 bases; junction bases outside the gene matches: 5. Germline CDR1 and CDR2: SNHLY and FYNNEI. There are 14 residues in the CDR3. Written as DNA, the CDR3 is TGTGCCAGCAGTCCGGACAGGGGAGGCTACGAGCAGTACTTC. Its protein is CASSPDRGGYEQYF.

The rearrangement uses TRBV7-9 and TRBJ1-1, with 10 positions matching TRBD1. After removal of 8 bases from V and 4 bases from J, the junction contained 19 bases not matched to a gene. This CDR3 contains 18 residues. Per germline, CDR1 SEHNR and CDR2 FQNEAQ (reference sequence). This CDR3 reads CASPSTPTSTGGTTEAFF. The CDR3, as DNA: TGTGCCAGCCCCTCCACCCCGACCTCGACAGGGGGCACCACTGAAGCTTTCTTT.

This chain joins TRBV21-1 and TRBJ2-4; the table calls TRBD2, which could not be checked here. TRBV21-1 is noted as a pseudogene. The CDR3 consists of 13 residues. This CDR3 is CLSCPPGRNIQYF. CDR3 DNA: TGTCTAAGCTGCCCTCCAGGGAGGAACATTCAGTACTTC.

This chain links TRBV5-6 with TRBJ1-3, with D tentatively TRBD1 (5 bases). The CDR3 has 16 amino acids. Trimming stripped 4 bases from V and 0 bases from J, with 14 bases between. Germline values: CDR1 SGHDT, CDR2 YYEEEE. The CDR3 nucleotides are TGTGCCAGCAGCCCGGGGGGAGGACTCTCTGGAAACACCATATATTTT. Translated: CASSPGGGLSGNTIYF.

CDR3 amino acids: CASSPRTGESHIQYF. The CDR3 region has the DNA TGTGCCAGCTCCCCTAGGACAGGGGAGTCGCACATTCAGTACTTC. The chain links TRBV18 to TRBJ2-4; 9 bases align to TRBD1. CDR1 KGHSH and CDR2 LQKENI come from the germline V gene. The CDR3 contains 15 residues. The trim removed 6 bases at V and 8 bases at J, leaving 11 bases unmatched.

The chain combines TRBV2 with TRBJ2-3, with 9 bases that match TRBD2. This CDR3 comprises 16 residues. J lost 0 bases, V lost 6 bases, and 7 bases had no gene match. The germline V gene encodes CDR1 SNHLY and CDR2 FYNNEI. The CDR3 loop reads CASRRGLAGSTDTQYF. The CDR3 nucleotides read TGTGCCAGCAGAAGGGGTCTAGCGGGAAGCACAGATACGCAGTATTTT. The complete variable domain, with remaining parts taken from reference TRBV2 and TRBJ2-3, reads EPEVTQTPSHQVTQMGQEVILRCVPISNHLYFYWYRQILGQKVEFLVSFYNNEISEKSEIFDDQFSVERPDGSNFTLKIRSTKLEDSAMYFCASRRGLAGSTDTQYFGPGTRLTVL.

The V gene is TRBV7-9, the J gene TRBJ2-4; possible D gene TRBD1, 5 bases. Deletions cut 5 bases from V and 7 bases from J, with 9 bases between. The CDR3 loop spans 12 amino acids. The germline V gene encodes CDR1 SEHNR and CDR2 FQNEAQ (reference sequence). The CDR3 DNA reads TGTGCCAGCAGCCCGACAGACAACATTCAGTACTTC. It yields the protein CASSPTDNIQYF.

This chain joins TRBV7-2 and TRBJ2-1, with TRBD2 matching over 10 bases. V lost 3 bases and J lost 10; bases outside the gene matches: 12. Germline V lookup: CDR1 SGHTA, CDR2 FQGNSA. The CDR3 is made up of 16 amino acids. CDR3 nucleotides: TGTGCCAGCAGCTTTGTTGGGGTAGCGGGAGGTCACGAGCAGTTCTTC. This codes for CASSFVGVAGGHEQFF.

The rearrangement uses TRBV7-9 and TRBJ2-5; 10 bases fit TRBD1. Germline V gives CDR1 SEHNR, CDR2 FQNEAQ (reference sequence). The CDR3 totals 14 residues. The junction had 6 bases not matched to a gene; V was cut back by 6 bases and J by 5 bases. Here the CDR3 reads CASSWDRGRETQYF. The CDR3 DNA follows: TGTGCCAGCAGTTGGGACAGGGGAAGGGAGACCCAGTACTTC.